The TCR beta chain described here comes from a study of CD8 T cells in ankylosing spondylitis. Study results and caveats: There was a TCR beta motif, made of several highly homologous variants, that appeared characteristic of ankylosing spondylitis blood. Clones linked to disease, bearing a CD8+ phenotype, were relatively rare in peripheral blood.

Quantitative barcoded 5'-RACE was used to prepare TCR beta libraries. TCRdb reprocessed the 5' RACE reads with MiXCR, giving one entry per CDR3 protein. The sample has over 30,000 distinct CDR3 sequences, 11% seen once. The table lists this clonotype with many counts. The antigen is unknown. With 0 bases removed from V and 5 bases from J, the gap between germline ends came to 22 bases. CDR3 length: 18 residues. Germline V gene lookup returns CDR1 ENHRY and CDR2 SYGVKD. Sequencing was performed on synovial fluid, either unsorted or a sorted T cell fraction (not recorded which). V and J are TRBV10-3 and TRBJ2-5; D gene ambiguous. This receptor was identified in a male donor with ankylosing spondylitis. The CDR3 loop is CAISESRSSSLLRETQYF. DNA of the CDR3: TGTGCCATCAGTGAGTCTCGGAGTTCGTCTCTGCTCCGGGAGACCCAGTACTTC.